The 31 T cell receptor beta chains below come from one sample, sequenced in a study of brain T cells in children with intractable seizures. The sample's time point: blood from clinic visit 5 months post-surgery; TSC patient then seizure free. The table came from immunoSEQ multiplex PCR; TCRdb's copy has only in-frame clones and leaves some out. The profile covers 300,000 to 400,000 clones, with about 94% appearing a single time and 5.7% taken by the ten largest. The specimen was peripheral blood, collected about 5 months after surgery. These TCRs come from a boy under two years old with tuberous sclerosis and intractable seizures.

Concerning this clone itself: One junction end disagrees with the germline gene, perhaps due to a read error. J is TRBJ1-3 and V is TRBV7-9; D perhaps matches TRBD1 (5 bases). The V gene's germline CDR1 is SEHNR and CDR2 FQNEAQ (reference sequence). The CDR3 is made up of 16 amino acids. This chain's CDR3 is CASSVATGYSGNTIYF. CDR3 in DNA: TGTGCCAGCAGCGTAGCTACAGGATACTCTGGAAACACCATATATTTT.

The rearrangement links TRBV27 to TRBJ1-1; 9 bases are shared with TRBD1. Losses at the gene ends were 5 bases for V and 1 base for J; bases not matched to a gene: 8. CDR1 and CDR2 from the germline V gene are MNHEY and SMNVEV (reference sequence). This CDR3 spans 16 amino acids. CDR3 coding DNA: TGTGCCAGCAGTCCCACAGGGGGCGCGAGGAACACTGAAGCTTTCTTT. Amino acid sequence: CASSPTGGARNTEAFF.

The V call is TRBV28, the J call TRBJ2-1; 8 bases fit TRBD1. This CDR3 comprises 14 residues. Germline CDR1 reads MDHEN; CDR2 reads SYDVKM. V was clipped by 3 bases and J by 5 bases; unmatched bases: 3. This chain's CDR3 is CASSFYRGNNEQFF. For the CDR3, the DNA is TGTGCCAGCAGTTTTTACAGGGGGAACAATGAGCAGTTCTTC. Complete variable domain (other parts from reference TRBV28 and TRBJ2-1): DVKVTQSSRYLVKRTGEKVFLECVQDMDHENMFWYRQDPGLGLRLIYFSYDVKMKEKGDIPEGYSVSREKKERFSLILESASTNQTSMYLCASSFYRGNNEQFFGPGTRLTVL.

The V gene is TRBV27, the J gene TRBJ1-2, with D unresolved. CDR1 is MNHEY, CDR2 SMNVEV, per germline (reference sequence). CDR3 size: 17 residues. Trimming left V 5 bases short and J 4 bases short, with 23 bases between. The CDR3 sequence: CASSTISRPWTGYGYTF. For the CDR3, the DNA is TGTGCCAGCAGTACAATCTCCCGACCCTGGACCGGCTATGGCTACACCTTC.

The CDR3 here is CASSIEEGKLFF. CDR3 DNA sequence: TGTGCCAGTAGTATAGAAGAGGGAAAACTGTTTTTT. The chain recombines TRBV19 with TRBJ1-4; no firm D call. The germline V gene encodes CDR1 LNHDA and CDR2 SQIVND (reference sequence). The CDR3 covers 12 residues. The ends were cut back, 0 bases at V and 10 bases at J, with 6 bases in the middle.

The rearrangement uses TRBV30 and TRBJ1-1; D gene unclear. This CDR3 is 12 amino acids long. V lost 5 bases, J lost 0 bases, and 7 bases lay in between. Germline V gene lookup returns CDR1 GTSNPN and CDR2 SVGIG (reference sequence). This CDR3 reads CAWEGVNTEAFF. CDR3 coding DNA: TGTGCCTGGGAAGGAGTGAACACTGAAGCTTTCTTT.

As concerns this clone: Its ends do not fully match the called genes, so a read error is possible. The CDR3 nucleotides read TGTGCCACCAGTGATCCACAGGGGAAAGAGCGGTACTTC. Amino acid sequence: CATSDPQGKERYF. The V call is TRBV24-1, the J call TRBJ2-7; TRBD1 aligns across 7 bases. The germline V gene has CDR1 KGHDR and CDR2 SFDVKD. The CDR3 has 13 residues.

The J gene is TRBJ2-7, the V gene TRBV9; the D call may be TRBD1 or TRBD2 (5 bases each). V gave up 9 bases and J gave up 5 bases, with 21 bases separating them. Per the germline V gene, CDR1 is SGDLS and CDR2 is YYNGEE. The CDR3 is made up of 14 amino acids. For the CDR3, the DNA is TGTGCCAAAAACGGGACCCCCGACATCCACGAGCAGTACTTC. This gives the protein CAKNGTPDIHEQYF. The full variable domain, with the rest looked up from reference TRBV9 and TRBJ2-7, is DSGVTQTPKHLITATGQRVTLRCSPRSGDLSVYWYQQSLDQGLQFLIQYYNGEERAKGNILERFSAQQFPDLHSELNLSSLELGDSALYFCAKNGTPDIHEQYFGPGTRLTVT.

This rearrangement joins TRBV20-1 to TRBJ2-5, with D uncertain. The CDR3 is 10 residues long. V lost 3 bases, J lost 5 bases, and 4 bases lay in between. CDR1 and CDR2 from the germline V gene are DFQATT and SNEGSKA (reference sequence). CDR3 in amino acids: CSASYETQYF. In DNA form, the CDR3 reads TGCAGTGCTAGTTATGAGACCCAGTACTTC.

The V gene is TRBV6-1, the J gene TRBJ1-5, with TRBD1 as a possible D gene (6 bases). Trimming cost V 1 base and J 6 bases, with 10 bases left between them. The CDR3 length is 14 residues. Germline lookup yields CDR1 MNHNS and CDR2 SASEGT. CDR3 loop: CASSEEAGAQPQHF. The CDR3 coding sequence is TGTGCCAGCAGTGAAGAGGCAGGGGCTCAGCCCCAGCATTTT.

This chain uses TRBV4-1 with TRBJ2-1; unclear D gene. The CDR3 has 16 residues. V dropped 1 base and J dropped 6 bases, with 16 bases sitting between them. Germline CDR1 MGHRA, CDR2 YSYEKL. The CDR3 is CASSQVIGPPGNEQFF. The CDR3 nucleotides are TGCGCCAGCAGCCAAGTTATAGGGCCCCCCGGCAATGAGCAGTTCTTC.

The rearrangement links TRBV2 to TRBJ1-3; TRBD1 aligns across 8 bases. CDR1 is SNHLY, CDR2 FYNNEI, per germline. This CDR3 spans 14 amino acids. Trimming cost V 3 bases and J 2 bases; bases outside gene matches: 0. The CDR3 reads CASSEDRAGNTIYF. CDR3 bases: TGTGCCAGCAGTGAGGACAGGGCTGGAAACACCATATATTTT.

The chain is built from TRBV29-1 and TRBJ2-7; 10 bases are a match to TRBD2. CDR1 and CDR2 from the germline V gene are SQVTM and ANQGSEA. V shed 3 bases, J shed 4 bases, and the junction held 6 bases outside the gene matches. The CDR3 loop spans 14 amino acids. The CDR3 sequence: CSVEEREGAYEQYF. CDR3 bases: TGCAGCGTTGAGGAGCGGGAGGGTGCGTACGAGCAGTACTTC.

This chain uses TRBV3-1 (or the pseudogene TRBV3-2) with TRBJ1-2, with unresolved D. Trimming removed 1 base from V and 7 bases from J, with 16 bases in between. The length of the CDR3 is 15 residues. Germline assignment: CDR1 LGHDT and CDR2 YNNKEL (reference sequence). The CDR3 loop is CASSQGSTLPSGYTF. CDR3 sequence (DNA): TGTGCCAGCAGCCAAGGCTCGACCCTGCCAAGTGGCTACACCTTC.

The chain uses TRBV27 and TRBJ2-1; 8 bases line up with TRBD1. The trim removed 7 bases at V and 6 bases at J, leaving 8 bases unmatched. The CDR3 is made up of 14 amino acids. Germline V gene lookup returns CDR1 MNHEY and CDR2 SMNVEV (reference sequence). The CDR3 DNA is TGTGCCAGCACCCCAGGGGGCGTGGGCAATGAGCAGTTCTTC. Protein product: CASTPGGVGNEQFF.

The chain is built from TRBV7-9 and TRBJ1-1; D unclear. Germline V lookup: CDR1 SEHNR, CDR2 FQNEAQ (reference sequence). CDR3 size: 13 residues. The V gene lost 1 base and the J gene lost 6 bases, with 9 bases spanning the gap. As DNA, the CDR3 is TGTGCCAGCAGCTTAGTTGAGGACCCTGAAGCTTTCTTT. Translating it yields CASSLVEDPEAFF.

This clone was counted once. The chain joins TRBV13 to TRBJ2-3, with D unresolved. This CDR3 region has 15 residues. V was shortened by 2 bases and J by 0 bases, with 9 bases between the two germline ends. Per germline, CDR1 PRHDT and CDR2 FYEKMQ (reference sequence). The CDR3 reads CASSLYLTSTDTQYF. The CDR3 region has the DNA TGTGCCAGCAGCTTATATCTTACTAGCACAGATACGCAGTATTTT.

This chain joins TRBV7-2 and TRBJ1-1; 8 nucleotides match TRBD1. With V trimmed by 0 bases and J by 1 base, 1 base remained unmatched. The CDR3 is 15 amino acids. Germline V gives CDR1 SGHTA, CDR2 FQGNSA. The DNA for the CDR3 is TGTGCCAGCAGCTTAGCCGGGACAGGGAACACTGAAGCTTTCTTT. It is translated as CASSLAGTGNTEAFF.

This chain links TRBV7-2 with TRBJ1-5; D gene uncertain. V was clipped by 1 base and J by 7 bases, with 11 bases between them. Germline CDR1 reads SGHTA; CDR2 reads FQGNSA. CDR3 length equals 14 residues. The chain's CDR3 is CASSLGLPTQPQHF. CDR3 coding DNA: TGTGCCAGCAGCTTAGGACTACCGACGCAGCCCCAGCATTTT.

The rearrangement links TRBV11-3 to TRBJ2-5; TRBD2 matches 7 bases. There are 13 residues in the CDR3. Germline-derived CDR1 and CDR2 are SGHNT and YENEEA. Trimming removed 1 base from V and 4 bases from J; junction bases left unmatched: 0. CDR3 loop: CASSLAGGETQYF. CDR3 nucleotides: TGTGCCAGCAGCTTAGCGGGGGGAGAGACCCAGTACTTC. The variable domain in full, with the rest retrieved from reference TRBV11-3 and TRBJ2-5, is EAGVVQSPRYKIIEKKQPVAFWCNPISGHNTLYWYLQNLGQGPELLIRYENEEAVDDSQLPKDRFSAERLKGVDSTLKIQPAELGDSAVYLCASSLAGGETQYFGPGTRLLVL.

The chain employs TRBV4-2 and TRBJ2-7; 7 nucleotides line up with TRBD2. V lost 3 bases to trimming and J lost 0 bases; unmatched junction nucleotides: 8. Germline values: CDR1 LGHNA, CDR2 YNFKEQ. The CDR3 runs 16 residues. The CDR3 DNA reads as TGTGCCAGCAGCCACCGTAGCGGGCAGAGCTCCTACGAGCAGTACTTC. Amino acids: CASSHRSGQSSYEQYF.

The rearrangement uses TRBV6-6 and TRBJ2-7, with 8 bases that match TRBD2. Looked up from germline, CDR1 is MNHNY and CDR2 is SVGAGI (reference sequence). The CDR3 is 16 amino acids. V lost 2 bases, J lost 7 bases, and 13 bases stayed unmatched. CDR3 in DNA: TGTGCCAGCAGTTACCTACCTTTGCGGGGGGCGTATGAGCAGTACTTC. This encodes CASSYLPLRGAYEQYF.

The chain is built from TRBV5-1 and TRBJ1-4, with TRBD1 as a possible D gene (5 bases). Germline V CDR1 and CDR2: SGHRS, YFSETQ. This CDR3 spans 14 amino acids. Trimming removed 0 bases at V and 8 bases at J, with 11 bases between. DNA for the CDR3: TGCGCCAGCAGCTTGGGGGGGAGCCCCGAAAAACTGTTTTTT. As protein: CASSLGGSPEKLFF.

The rearrangement joins TRBV24-1 to TRBJ1-5; D gene unclear. Trimming removed 5 bases at V and 6 bases at J, with 10 bases between. CDR3 size: 13 residues. CDR1 KGHDR and CDR2 SFDVKD come from the germline V gene. The CDR3 is CATSAGFGQPQHF. The CDR3 DNA is TGTGCCACCAGTGCGGGGTTCGGTCAGCCCCAGCATTTT.

V usage is TRBV24-1 and J usage is TRBJ2-1; D remains unclear. CDR1 KGHDR and CDR2 SFDVKD come from the germline V gene. The CDR3 is made up of 11 amino acids. The V end was cut by 1 base, the J end by 9 bases, with 3 bases between. The chain's CDR3 is CATSDFSEQFF. The CDR3 DNA is TGTGCCACCAGTGATTTTAGTGAGCAGTTCTTC.

V and J are TRBV2 and TRBJ2-7; 11 nucleotides align to TRBD2. The trim removed 8 bases at V and 1 base at J, leaving 7 bases unmatched. Looked up from germline, CDR1 is SNHLY and CDR2 is FYNNEI. The CDR3 is 15 amino acids. CDR3 in amino acids: CASLKLAGASYEQYF. In nucleotides, the CDR3 is TGTGCCAGCCTGAAACTAGCGGGGGCGTCCTACGAGCAGTACTTC. The entire variable domain, with the rest obtained from reference TRBV2 and TRBJ2-7, is as follows: EPEVTQTPSHQVTQMGQEVILRCVPISNHLYFYWYRQILGQKVEFLVSFYNNEISEKSEIFDDQFSVERPDGSNFTLKIRSTKLEDSAMYFCASLKLAGASYEQYFGPGTRLTVT.

This clone was seen more than once but under ten times. The chain has TRBV27 and TRBJ1-2, with D perhaps TRBD1 (5 bases). Germline V CDR1 and CDR2: MNHEY, SMNVEV (reference sequence). This CDR3 has 14 amino acids. Trimming removed 2 bases from V and 8 bases from J, with 15 bases in between. The CDR3 protein is CASSLDRGGEGYTF. In nucleotides, the CDR3 is TGTGCCAGCAGTTTAGATCGGGGCGGAGAAGGCTACACCTTC.

This chain joins TRBV18 and TRBJ1-2; 7 nucleotides agree with TRBD1. Germline V lookup: CDR1 KGHSH, CDR2 LQKENI. CDR3 length: 16 amino acids. Unmatched junction bases numbered 12, after V lost 2 bases and J lost 6 bases. The DNA for the CDR3 is TGTGCCAGCTCACCAAACGACAGGGTAGGAGCCGATGGCTACACCTTC. As protein: CASSPNDRVGADGYTF.

The V and J genes are TRBV4-2 and TRBJ2-7, with D possibly being TRBD1 or TRBD2 (5 bases each). The CDR3 is 13 residues long. V was clipped by 0 bases and J by 6 bases, with 9 bases between them. The germline CDR1 and CDR2 sequences are LGHNA and YNFKEQ. This CDR3 is CASSQDNGAEQYF. The CDR3 DNA reads TGTGCCAGCAGCCAAGATAACGGGGCCGAGCAGTACTTC.

The chain combines TRBV2 with TRBJ1-1; 8 bases align to TRBD1. The CDR3 is made up of 15 amino acids. Germline lookup yields CDR1 SNHLY and CDR2 FYNNEI. Trimming removed 4 bases from V and 1 base from J; junction bases left unmatched: 5. The chain's CDR3 is CASSVRTGSNTEAFF. CDR3 nucleotide sequence: TGTGCCAGCAGTGTCCGGACAGGGTCGAACACTGAAGCTTTCTTT.

This chain connects TRBV30 to TRBJ1-1; 11 positions agree with TRBD1. The CDR3 has 16 amino acids. Losses at the gene ends were 5 bases for V and 1 base for J; bases not matched to a gene: 9. The germline gives CDR1 GTSNPN, CDR2 SVGIG (reference sequence). In DNA, the CDR3 is TGTGCCTGGCGTACTGGGACAGGGGGGAGGAACACTGAAGCTTTCTTT. Its translation: CAWRTGTGGRNTEAFF.